What follows describes a single T cell receptor beta chain. This sample is drawn from a study of blood T cell repertoires in COVID-19. Sequencing used immunoSEQ multiplex PCR; TCRdb keeps in-frame clones, though not all of them. The profile shows over 150,000 clones, over 70% of them singletons. Trimming took off 1 base at V and 5 bases at J, with 12 bases between the two ends. This CDR3 spans 14 amino acids. CDR1 and CDR2 (germline): MNHNS, SASEGT. V is TRBV6-1 and J is TRBJ2-7, with D possibly matching TRBD2 (7 bases). The sequencing input was PBMCs or T cells enriched from blood (not recorded which). This sequence was found in a woman aged 60 to 75 who had recovered from COVID-19. CDR3 residues: CASSEVGGLNEQYF. In DNA, the CDR3 is TGTGCCAGCAGTGAAGTGGGGGGGCTCAACGAGCAGTACTTC.